These 11 T cell receptor beta chains originate from one sample sequenced in a study of blood T cell repertoires in COVID-19 (TCRdb year 2020). To prepare the library, the immunoSEQ multiplex PCR assay was applied. What TCRdb holds here is the immuneACCESS table cut down to in-frame rearrangements. Part of the clones is not present; checked against another copy, under half of the missing clones reflect an unresolved V gene, and the others are unexplained. A total of some 300,000 clones appear in this sample, 88% of them only once. The ten largest clonotypes hold under 2.5% of the sample. Source material: PBMCs or T cells enriched from blood (not recorded which). All receptors derive from a woman aged 55 to 70 in a cohort exposed to, infected with or recovered from COVID-19 (not recorded which).

V gene TRBV24-1 combines with J gene TRBJ1-1, with 12 bases matching TRBD1. Germline CDR1 is KGHDR and CDR2 is SFDVKD. CDR3 size: 19 residues. Trimming at V came to 7 bases and at J to 3 bases, leaving 17 bases not matched to a gene. The CDR3 region is CATSTGTGGAWGSDTEAFF. In DNA, the CDR3 is TGTGCCACCAGCACCGGGACAGGGGGCGCTTGGGGATCGGACACTGAAGCTTTCTTT.

This sequence joins TRBV19 and TRBJ1-3, with D hard to call. V lost 3 bases and J lost 0, with 9 bases in between. CDR3 size: 15 residues. CDR1 and CDR2 (germline): LNHDA, SQIVND (reference sequence). The CDR3 reads CASSIPRGSGNTIYF. The CDR3 nucleotides are TGTGCCAGTAGTATCCCCCGAGGCTCTGGAAACACCATATATTTT.

This clone has just a few counts. The V and J genes are TRBV6-5 and TRBJ2-3, with a weak D call TRBD1 (5 bases). The CDR3 has 13 residues. The V gene's germline CDR1 is MNHEY and CDR2 SVGAGI. Trimming pared 7 bases from V and 4 bases from J, leaving 12 bases between. CDR3 in DNA: TGTGCCAGCACGGCAGGGTACCCAGATACGCAGTATTTT. Its translation is CASTAGYPDTQYF.

The gene calls are TRBV2 and TRBJ1-5; 9 nucleotides line up with TRBD1. Germline CDR1 and CDR2: SNHLY and FYNNEI. This CDR3 has 14 amino acids. Trimming cost V 4 bases and J 6 bases; bases outside gene matches: 4. The CDR3 loop is CASSGGQGGQPQHF. The CDR3 DNA reads TGTGCCAGCAGTGGGGGACAGGGAGGTCAGCCCCAGCATTTT.

The V call is TRBV19, the J call TRBJ2-3; D uncertain. There are 16 residues in the CDR3. CDR1 is LNHDA, CDR2 SQIVND, per germline (reference sequence). Trimming stripped 3 bases from V and 0 bases from J, with 13 bases between. The DNA for the CDR3 is TGTGCCAGTAGTATCGCGTATGGAGCTAGCACAGATACGCAGTATTTT. This translates into CASSIAYGASTDTQYF.

This chain links TRBV5-8 with TRBJ1-5, with a tentative D call TRBD1 (6 bases). The germline V and J ends were trimmed by 3 bases and 7 bases, with 23 bases remaining between them. Germline assignment: CDR1 SGHTS and CDR2 YDEGEE. The CDR3 runs to 17 residues. CDR3 loop: CASSWGNQGNIGQPQHF. DNA for the CDR3: TGTGCCAGCAGCTGGGGAAACCAGGGGAATATAGGACAGCCCCAGCATTTT.

The chain joins TRBV28 to TRBJ2-7, with 13 positions matching TRBD2. Germline CDR1 and CDR2: MDHEN and SYDVKM. With V trimmed by 1 base and J by 9 bases, 12 bases remained unmatched. CDR3 length: 17 residues. The CDR3 spells CASSLSGTSGIPGGQYF. For the CDR3, the DNA is TGTGCCAGCAGTTTATCAGGGACTAGCGGGATCCCTGGCGGGCAGTACTTC.

The chain combines TRBV4-2 with TRBJ2-2; 10 nucleotides match TRBD2. The CDR3 has 15 residues. Germline CDR1 and CDR2: LGHNA and YNFKEQ. With 5 bases clipped from V and 3 bases from J, the junction kept 3 bases outside the gene matches. Written as DNA, the CDR3 is TGTGCCAGCAGCTCCGGGACTAGCGACACCGGGGAGCTGTTTTTT. Translated, it gives CASSSGTSDTGELFF.

A single count supports this clone. V usage is TRBV3-1 (or the pseudogene TRBV3-2) and J usage is TRBJ2-7; 7 bases match TRBD1. CDR3 size: 14 residues. Germline-derived CDR1 and CDR2 are LGHDT and YNNKEL (reference sequence). V shed 1 base and J 2 bases; nucleotides not matched to a gene: 2. In nucleotides, the CDR3 is TGTGCCAGCAGCCAAGGGGACAGCGCCTACGAGCAGTACTTC. Translating it yields CASSQGDSAYEQYF.

The CDR3 bases are TGTGCCAGTAGTAGGGCGGGGTTTGCTCAGCCCCAGCATTTT. Its protein is CASSRAGFAQPQHF. This rearrangement joins TRBV19 to TRBJ1-5; D not certain. Germline values: CDR1 LNHDA, CDR2 SQIVND (reference sequence). This CDR3 has 14 amino acids. V was trimmed by 4 bases and J by 6 bases, leaving 13 bases between them.

The chain joins TRBV7-6 to TRBJ1-6; no definite D call. Deletions cut 3 bases from V and 5 bases from J, with 17 bases between. Germline V gives CDR1 SGHVS, CDR2 FNYEAQ. The length of the CDR3 is 17 residues. The CDR3 region is CASSFWEKGDNNSPLHF. In DNA form, the CDR3 reads TGTGCCAGCAGCTTCTGGGAGAAAGGCGATAATAATTCACCCCTCCACTTT. The full variable domain, completed using reference TRBV7-6 and TRBJ1-6, is GAGVSQSPRYKVTKRGQDVALRCDPISGHVSLYWYRQALGQGPEFLTYFNYEAQQDKSGLPNDRFSAERPEGSISTLTIQRTEQRDSAMYRCASSFWEKGDNNSPLHFGNGTRLTVT.